This T cell receptor beta chain was captured by sequencing in a study of T cell responses to AZD1222 COVID-19 vaccine. Sequenced by immunoSEQ multiplex PCR; TCRdb stores in-frame clones only, minus some. The sample lists about 270,000 clones; about 94% were seen once. The V gene's germline CDR1 is MNHEY and CDR2 SVGAGI. The CDR3 extends over 13 amino acids. V lost 6 bases, J lost 4 bases, and 6 bases stayed unmatched. A single count supports this clone. The J gene is TRBJ2-7, the V gene TRBV6-5; TRBD2 matches at 7 bases. The receptor was derived from an adult who received the AZD1222 COVID-19 vaccine. Material: peripheral blood, obtained 28 days after the second AZD1222 dose. This chain's CDR3 is CASRRGLSYEQYF. The CDR3 bases are TGTGCCAGCAGAAGGGGACTATCTTACGAGCAGTACTTC.